This passage covers 10 T cell receptor beta chains from one sample sequenced in a study of cytomegalovirus exposure and HLA in healthy donors. The PCR had 60 Vbeta and 13 Jbeta primers. Data came from immunoSEQ multiplex PCR; TCRdb stores just in-frame clones and leaves some out. The sample includes some 150,000 clones, 79% seen only once; the top ten take roughly 4%. The specimen was PBMCs. Every receptor here comes from a human donor in good health.

The genes are TRBV6-5 and TRBJ2-1; D is unresolved. Trimming took 6 bases from V and 7 from J, leaving 10 bases between them. The CDR3 is made up of 12 amino acids. Germline V gene data show CDR1 as MNHEY and CDR2 as SVGAGI. The DNA for the CDR3 is TGTGCCAGCAGCCGACTTCCGAATGAGCAGTTCTTC. Translating it yields CASSRLPNEQFF.

The chain carries TRBV15 and TRBJ2-1, with TRBD2 identical over 8 bases. Germline lookup yields CDR1 LNHNV and CDR2 YYDKDF (reference sequence). V shed 5 bases and J 5 bases; nucleotides not matched to a gene: 8. The CDR3 runs to 15 residues. As DNA, the CDR3 is TGTGCCACCAGCTCTCCACGGGAGGGGAACAATGAGCAGTTCTTC. Encoded protein: CATSSPREGNNEQFF.

V usage is TRBV6-4 and J usage is TRBJ1-6; 8 positions agree with TRBD1. This CDR3 comprises 14 residues. Looked up from germline, CDR1 is MRHNA and CDR2 is SNTAGT. The J segment lost 7 bases and the V segment lost 7 bases, leaving 6 bases of the junction unmatched. The DNA for the CDR3 is TGTGCCAGCACCGAACAGGGGGGCAATTCACCCCTCCACTTT. It is translated as CASTEQGGNSPLHF.

DNA of the CDR3: TGCAGTGCTCCAGACACCGGGGAGCTGTTTTTT. Amino acids: CSAPDTGELFF. This chain links TRBV20-1 with TRBJ2-2, with unresolved D. The CDR3 has 11 amino acids. Germline values: CDR1 DFQATT, CDR2 SNEGSKA (reference sequence). Trimming removed 5 bases from V and 3 bases from J, with 4 bases in between.

The J gene is TRBJ2-1, the V gene TRBV10-2; D unclear. Germline values: CDR1 WSHSY, CDR2 SAAADI. V was shortened by 7 bases and J by 5 bases, with 6 bases between the two germline ends. This CDR3 is 11 amino acids long. CDR3 residues: CASTRDNEQFF. In DNA form, the CDR3 reads TGCGCCAGCACCCGGGACAATGAGCAGTTCTTC.

The chain recombines TRBV30 with TRBJ2-3, with D tentatively TRBD1 (5 bases). Germline CDR1 is GTSNPN and CDR2 is SVGIG (reference sequence). The germline V and J ends were trimmed by 8 bases and 4 bases, with 10 bases remaining between them. The CDR3 is 11 residues long. The CDR3 sequence: CANRIADTQYF. As DNA, the CDR3 is TGTGCCAACAGGATCGCAGATACGCAGTATTTT. The whole variable domain, filled in from reference TRBV30 and TRBJ2-3, reads SQTIHQWPATLVQPVGSPLSLECTVEGTSNPNLYWYRQAAGRGLQLLFYSVGIGQISSEVPQNLSASRPQDRQFILSSKKLLLSDSGFYLCANRIADTQYFGPGTRLTVL.

The V call is TRBV29-1, the J call TRBJ2-5, with D possibly being TRBD2 (5 bases). V dropped 6 bases and J dropped 1 base, with 15 bases sitting between them. This CDR3 spans 14 amino acids. Germline CDR1 SQVTM, CDR2 ANQGSEA. The CDR3 reads CSVPTVGLQETQYF. CDR3 DNA sequence: TGCAGCGTCCCCACCGTCGGACTCCAAGAGACCCAGTACTTC.

The chain links TRBV6-6 to TRBJ2-7, with 7 bases identical to TRBD1. The CDR3 runs to 14 residues. Germline CDR1 is MNHNY and CDR2 is SVGAGI (reference sequence). J gave up 6 bases and V 5 bases, and 10 bases lay outside the gene matches. The CDR3 reads CASSRYRGFSEQYF. The CDR3, as DNA: TGTGCCAGCAGTCGATACAGGGGCTTCAGCGAGCAGTACTTC.

There are a few counts of this clone. This sequence joins TRBV6-1 and TRBJ2-2, with 8 bases aligning to TRBD1. This CDR3 is built from 16 residues. Unmatched junction bases numbered 7, after V lost 2 bases and J lost 5 bases. CDR1 and CDR2 (germline): MNHNS, SASEGT. The CDR3 bases are TGTGCCAGCAGTGAATCTGGACAGGGAATTACCGGGGAGCTGTTTTTT. Amino acid sequence: CASSESGQGITGELFF.

This clone was found once. In nucleotides, the CDR3 is TGCGCCAGCAGCCAAGGGGGAGGGCCCAATGAGCAGTTCTTC. Amino acids: CASSQGGGPNEQFF. The genes are TRBV4-3 and TRBJ2-1; the match to TRBD2 covers 7 bases. After removal of 1 base from V and 6 bases from J, the junction contained 3 bases not matched to a gene. There are 14 residues in the CDR3. Germline V gene lookup returns CDR1 LGHNA and CDR2 YSLEER.